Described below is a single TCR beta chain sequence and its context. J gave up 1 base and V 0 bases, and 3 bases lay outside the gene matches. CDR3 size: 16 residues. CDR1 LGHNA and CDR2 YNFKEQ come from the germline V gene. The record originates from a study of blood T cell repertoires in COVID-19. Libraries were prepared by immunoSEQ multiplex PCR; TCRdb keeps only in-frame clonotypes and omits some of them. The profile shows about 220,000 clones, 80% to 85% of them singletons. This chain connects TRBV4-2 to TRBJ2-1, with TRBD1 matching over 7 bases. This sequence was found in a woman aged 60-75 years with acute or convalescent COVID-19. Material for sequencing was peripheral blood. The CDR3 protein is CASSQEGGMSYNEQFF. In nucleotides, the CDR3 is TGTGCCAGCAGCCAAGAAGGGGGCATGTCCTACAATGAGCAGTTCTTC.